This T cell receptor beta chain was recorded in a study of T cell clusters in autoimmune cytopenias. Study-level information: A median of 51,575 TRB reads per sample yielded a median around 2,500 distinct clonotypes.

Findings of the study overall: Physiological T cell clusters of healthy donors were apparently absent in primary autoimmune cytopenia patients.

TRB was amplified from approximately 250 ng of peripheral blood genomic DNA per sample. TRB rearrangements were amplified by touch-down multiplex PCR with mixed TRB-A/B primers. TCRdb reworked the multiplex PCR reads into one entry per CDR3 protein, no DNA. This sample's table has several hundred distinct CDR3 sequences. This clonotype is large by frequency. The target antigen is unknown. Another study also made use of these data, one on T cell repertoires in aging, cancer and after chemotherapy. That source reports: Across the chemotherapy interval, each cancer cohort showed higher median generation probability, suggesting thymic rebound. These repertoire data do not allow conclusions about immunological memory after chemotherapy.

The material sequenced was peripheral blood. The origin of this receptor is a human donor with chronic lymphocytic leukemia.

The CDR3 loop is CASSSPRVRFTDTQYF. V gene TRBV5-6 combines with J gene TRBJ2-3; the D call of TRBD1 rests on TCRdb alone, since no DNA is present to check it. Per the germline V gene, CDR1 is SGHDT and CDR2 is YYEEEE. The CDR3 consists of 16 residues.